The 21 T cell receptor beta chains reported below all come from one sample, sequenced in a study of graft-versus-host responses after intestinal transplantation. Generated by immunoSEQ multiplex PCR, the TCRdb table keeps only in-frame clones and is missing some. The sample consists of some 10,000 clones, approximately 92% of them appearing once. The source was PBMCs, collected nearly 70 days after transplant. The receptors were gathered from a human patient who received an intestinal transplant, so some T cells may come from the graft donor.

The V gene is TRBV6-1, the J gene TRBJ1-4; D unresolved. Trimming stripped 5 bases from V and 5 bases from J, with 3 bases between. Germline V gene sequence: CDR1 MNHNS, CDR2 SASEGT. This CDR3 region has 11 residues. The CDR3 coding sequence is TGTGCCAGCAGTTTAAATGAAAAACTGTTTTTT. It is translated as CASSLNEKLFF.

The CDR3 is CATSRGLTGWDTGELFF. The DNA of the CDR3 is TGTGCCACCAGCAGAGGCCTGACAGGGTGGGACACCGGGGAGCTGTTTTTT. V is TRBV15 and J is TRBJ2-2; 7 positions match TRBD1. V was clipped by 1 base and J by 3 bases; unmatched bases: 8. CDR3 length equals 17 residues. The germline V gene has CDR1 LNHNV and CDR2 YYDKDF (reference sequence).

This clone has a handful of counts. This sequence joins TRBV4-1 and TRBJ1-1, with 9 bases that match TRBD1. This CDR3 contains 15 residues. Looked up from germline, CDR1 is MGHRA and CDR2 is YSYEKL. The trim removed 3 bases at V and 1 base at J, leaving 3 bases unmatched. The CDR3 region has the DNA TGCGCCAGCAGCCACCCACAGGGGGCGAACACTGAAGCTTTCTTT. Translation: CASSHPQGANTEAFF.

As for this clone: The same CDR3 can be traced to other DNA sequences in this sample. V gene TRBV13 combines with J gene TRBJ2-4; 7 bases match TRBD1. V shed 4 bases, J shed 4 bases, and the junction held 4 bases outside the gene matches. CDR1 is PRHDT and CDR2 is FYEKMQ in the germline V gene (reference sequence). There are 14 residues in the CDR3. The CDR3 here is CASSSGTAKNIQYF. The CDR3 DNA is TGTGCCAGCAGCTCCGGGACAGCTAAAAACATTCAGTACTTC.

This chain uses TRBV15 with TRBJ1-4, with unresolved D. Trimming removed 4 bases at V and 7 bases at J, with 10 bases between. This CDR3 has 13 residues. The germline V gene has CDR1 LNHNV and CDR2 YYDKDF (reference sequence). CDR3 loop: CATSMGKGEKLFF. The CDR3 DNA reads TGTGCCACCAGCATGGGGAAAGGTGAAAAACTGTTTTTT. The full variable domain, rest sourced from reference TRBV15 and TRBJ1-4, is DAMVIQNPRYQVTQFGKPVTLSCSQTLNHNVMYWYQQKSSQAPKLLFHYYDKDFNNEADTPDNFQSRRPNTSFCFLDIRSPGLGDTAMYLCATSMGKGEKLFFGSGTQLSVL.

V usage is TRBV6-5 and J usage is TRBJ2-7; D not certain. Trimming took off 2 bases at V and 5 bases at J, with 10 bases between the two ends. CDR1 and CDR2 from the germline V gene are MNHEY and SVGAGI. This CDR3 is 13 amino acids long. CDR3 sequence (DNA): TGTGCCAGCAGTTACAGGGTTAAGGACGAGCAGTACTTC. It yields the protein CASSYRVKDEQYF.

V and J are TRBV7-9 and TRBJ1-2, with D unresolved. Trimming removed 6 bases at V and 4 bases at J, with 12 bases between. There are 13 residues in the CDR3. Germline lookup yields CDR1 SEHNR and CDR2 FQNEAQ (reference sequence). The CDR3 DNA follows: TGTGCCAGCAGGAGCGAGGGTTTCTATGGCTACACCTTC. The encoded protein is CASRSEGFYGYTF.

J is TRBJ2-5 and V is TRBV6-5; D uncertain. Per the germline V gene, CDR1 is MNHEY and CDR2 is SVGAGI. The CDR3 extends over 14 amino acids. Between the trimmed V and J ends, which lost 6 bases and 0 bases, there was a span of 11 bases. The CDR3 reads CASRRDGYQETQYF. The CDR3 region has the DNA TGTGCCAGCAGGAGAGACGGGTACCAAGAGACCCAGTACTTC.

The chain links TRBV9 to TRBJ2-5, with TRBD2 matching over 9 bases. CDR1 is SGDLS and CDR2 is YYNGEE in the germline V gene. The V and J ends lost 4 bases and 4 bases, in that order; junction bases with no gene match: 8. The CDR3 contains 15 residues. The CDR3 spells CASSSGSSGIETQYF. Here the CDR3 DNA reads TGTGCCAGCAGCTCCGGGTCTAGCGGGATAGAGACCCAGTACTTC.

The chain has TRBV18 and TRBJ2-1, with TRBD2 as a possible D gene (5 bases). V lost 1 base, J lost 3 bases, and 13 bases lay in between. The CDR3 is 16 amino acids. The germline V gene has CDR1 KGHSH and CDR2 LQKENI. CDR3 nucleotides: TGTGCCAGCTCACCACTCCTCAGCGGCCTCTACAATGAGCAGTTCTTC. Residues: CASSPLLSGLYNEQFF.

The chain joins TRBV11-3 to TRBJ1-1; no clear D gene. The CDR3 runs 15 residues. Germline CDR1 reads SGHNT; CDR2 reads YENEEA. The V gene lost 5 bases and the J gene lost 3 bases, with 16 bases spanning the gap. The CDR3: CASSPTHREYTEAFF. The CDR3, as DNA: TGTGCCAGCAGCCCCACTCATAGGGAGTACACTGAAGCTTTCTTT. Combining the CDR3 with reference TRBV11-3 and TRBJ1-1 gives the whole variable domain EAGVVQSPRYKIIEKKQPVAFWCNPISGHNTLYWYLQNLGQGPELLIRYENEEAVDDSQLPKDRFSAERLKGVDSTLKIQPAELGDSAVYLCASSPTHREYTEAFFGQGTRLTVV.

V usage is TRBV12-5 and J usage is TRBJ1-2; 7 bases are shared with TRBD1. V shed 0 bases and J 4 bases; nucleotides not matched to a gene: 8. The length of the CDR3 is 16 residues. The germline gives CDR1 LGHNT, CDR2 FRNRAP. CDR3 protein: CASGLVSARGSYGYTF. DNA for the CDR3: TGTGCTAGTGGTTTGGTATCGGCCAGGGGGAGCTATGGCTACACCTTC.

In DNA, the CDR3 is TGCGCCAGCAGCTTGCTCAGACGCAATCAGCCCCAGCATTTT. Amino acids: CASSLLRRNQPQHF. The chain carries TRBV5-1 and TRBJ1-5; D is uncertain. Germline CDR1 reads SGHRS; CDR2 reads YFSETQ. This CDR3 has 14 residues. The ends were cut back, 1 base at V and 2 bases at J, with 7 bases in the middle. The variable domain in full, completed from reference TRBV5-1 and TRBJ1-5, reads KAGVTQTPRYLIKTRGQQVTLSCSPISGHRSVSWYQQTPGQGLQFLFEYFSETQRNKGNFPGRFSGRQFSNSRSEMNVSTLELGDSALYLCASSLLRRNQPQHFGDGTRLSIL.

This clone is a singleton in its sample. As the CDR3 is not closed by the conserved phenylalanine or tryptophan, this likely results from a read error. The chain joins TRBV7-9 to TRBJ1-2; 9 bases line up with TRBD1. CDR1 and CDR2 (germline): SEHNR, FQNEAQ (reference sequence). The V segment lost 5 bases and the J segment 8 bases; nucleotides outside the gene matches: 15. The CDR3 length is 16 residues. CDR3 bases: TGTGCCAGCAGCGCCCCGGGACAGGGACTTTCCTACGGCTACACCCTC. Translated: CASSAPGQGLSYGYTL.

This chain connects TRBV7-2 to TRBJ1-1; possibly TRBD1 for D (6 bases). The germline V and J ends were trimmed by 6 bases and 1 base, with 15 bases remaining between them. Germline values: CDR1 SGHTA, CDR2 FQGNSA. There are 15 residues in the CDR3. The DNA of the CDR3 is TGTGCCAGCAGTGGGATACAGGGTCCGAACACTGAAGCTTTCTTT. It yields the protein CASSGIQGPNTEAFF.

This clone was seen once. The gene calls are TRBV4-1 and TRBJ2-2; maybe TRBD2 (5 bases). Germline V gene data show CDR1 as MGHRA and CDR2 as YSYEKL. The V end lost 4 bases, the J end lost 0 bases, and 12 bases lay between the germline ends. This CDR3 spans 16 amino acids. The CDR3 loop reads CASSPRAGSNTGELFF. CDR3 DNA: TGCGCCAGCAGCCCTCGGGCGGGTTCGAACACCGGGGAGCTGTTTTTT.

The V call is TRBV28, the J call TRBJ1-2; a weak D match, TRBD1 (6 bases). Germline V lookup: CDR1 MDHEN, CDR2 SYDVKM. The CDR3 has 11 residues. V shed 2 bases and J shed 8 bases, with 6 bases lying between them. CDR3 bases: TGTGCCAGCAGTTTACAGGGGGGCTACACCTTC. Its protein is CASSLQGGYTF.

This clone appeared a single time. In DNA form, the CDR3 reads TGTGCCAGCAGTCCCCTCGGGACAGCCTACGAGCAGTACTTC. It yields the protein CASSPLGTAYEQYF. The chain uses TRBV9 and TRBJ2-7; 7 bases map to TRBD1. Germline V lookup: CDR1 SGDLS, CDR2 YYNGEE. The CDR3 is 14 residues long. Trimming at V came to 5 bases and at J to 2 bases, leaving 7 bases not matched to a gene.

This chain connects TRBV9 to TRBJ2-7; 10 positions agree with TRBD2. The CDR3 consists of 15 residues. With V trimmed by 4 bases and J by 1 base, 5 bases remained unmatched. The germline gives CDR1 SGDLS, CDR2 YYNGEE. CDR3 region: CASSSGTSASYEQYF. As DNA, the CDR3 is TGTGCCAGCAGCTCCGGGACTAGCGCGTCCTACGAGCAGTACTTC.

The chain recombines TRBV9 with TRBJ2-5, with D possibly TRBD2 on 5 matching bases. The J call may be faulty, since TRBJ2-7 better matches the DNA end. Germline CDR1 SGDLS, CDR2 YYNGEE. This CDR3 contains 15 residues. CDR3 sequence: CASSVGVDSGYEQYF. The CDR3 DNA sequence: TGTGCCAGCAGCGTAGGTGTGGACTCTGGCTACGAGCAGTACTTC.

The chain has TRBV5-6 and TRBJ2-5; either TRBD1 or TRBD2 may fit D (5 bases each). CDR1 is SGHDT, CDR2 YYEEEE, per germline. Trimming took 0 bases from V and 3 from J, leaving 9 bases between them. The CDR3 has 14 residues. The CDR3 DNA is TGTGCCAGCAGCTTGGCGGGGCGAGAAGAGACCCAGTACTTC. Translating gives CASSLAGREETQYF.